This entry lists 24 T cell receptor beta chains sequenced from one sample in a study of PD-1 blockade in classical Hodgkin lymphoma. Every patient had relapsed following autologous stem cell transplantation, and cohorts differed in brentuximab vedotin exposure. Produced via immunoSEQ multiplex PCR; TCRdb's table is partial and in-frame only. The sample carries 30,000 to 40,000 clones, 75% to 85% recorded once. This material consisted of peripheral blood mononuclear cells (PBMCs), taken at baseline. Every receptor here comes from a human donor with classical Hodgkin lymphoma.

V and J are TRBV29-1 and TRBJ2-7, with 9 positions matching TRBD1. This CDR3 spans 14 amino acids. Trimming took 4 bases from V and 3 from J; bases not matched to a gene: 7. Germline CDR1 and CDR2: SQVTM and ANQGSEA. This CDR3 reads CSVGGQGTYYEQYF. For the CDR3, the DNA is TGCAGCGTTGGCGGACAGGGGACTTACTACGAGCAGTACTTC.

The gene calls are TRBV6-5 and TRBJ1-1; D remains ambiguous. Germline CDR1 and CDR2: MNHEY and SVGAGI. Trimming took off 6 bases at V and 1 base at J, with 9 bases between the two ends. CDR3 length: 13 amino acids. The CDR3 spells CASSFGRNTEAFF. CDR3 sequence (DNA): TGTGCCAGCAGCTTTGGACGGAACACTGAAGCTTTCTTT.

This clone is a singleton in its sample. This chain links TRBV14 with TRBJ1-2; D might be TRBD1 (6 bases). The CDR3 is made up of 15 amino acids. Germline lookup yields CDR1 SGHDN and CDR2 FVKESK. The V and J ends lost 4 bases and 4 bases respectively, with 16 bases between them. This CDR3 is CASSLGGGLAYGYTF. The CDR3 DNA reads as TGTGCCAGCAGCCTAGGAGGGGGGCTGGCCTATGGCTACACCTTC.

The chain carries TRBV11-3 and TRBJ2-1; D is perhaps TRBD2 (6 bases). Trimming pared 8 bases from V and 0 bases from J, leaving 8 bases between. Germline CDR1 is SGHNT and CDR2 is YENEEA. The CDR3 covers 13 residues. CDR3 bases: TGTGCCAGCCGGGGGAGCTCCTACAATGAGCAGTTCTTC. Translated, it gives CASRGSSYNEQFF.

The chain recombines TRBV6-6 with TRBJ2-3; the match to TRBD1 covers 7 bases. Germline assignment: CDR1 MNHNY and CDR2 SVGAGI (reference sequence). Trimming took 7 bases from V and 1 from J; bases not matched to a gene: 5. The CDR3 runs 14 residues. CDR3 DNA: TGTGCCAGCAACCGGGACAGTGGCACAGATACGCAGTATTTT. Its translation: CASNRDSGTDTQYF.

The chain couples TRBV18 to TRBJ2-1; TRBD2 matches at 10 bases. Trimming at V came to 1 base and at J to 10 bases, leaving 1 base not matched to a gene. This CDR3 has 13 residues. The germline V gene encodes CDR1 KGHSH and CDR2 LQKENI. The CDR3 is CASSPLSGGEQFF. CDR3 DNA sequence: TGTGCCAGCTCACCACTTAGCGGGGGGGAGCAGTTCTTC.

This chain joins TRBV7-9 and TRBJ1-1; TRBD1 is a possible D gene (6 bases). Germline values: CDR1 SEHNR, CDR2 FQNEAQ (reference sequence). V was pared by 5 bases and J by 1 base, with 14 bases between. The CDR3 consists of 15 residues. The CDR3, as DNA: TGTGCCAGCAGCCCAGGGGAACGGACGAACACTGAAGCTTTCTTT. It translates to CASSPGERTNTEAFF.

The chain joins TRBV7-9 to TRBJ1-1; D not resolved. Between the trimmed V and J ends, which lost 2 bases and 3 bases, there was a span of 10 bases. This CDR3 has 14 residues. The germline gives CDR1 SEHNR, CDR2 FQNEAQ (reference sequence). The CDR3 sequence is CASSLSGEYTEAFF. The CDR3 DNA reads TGTGCCAGCAGCTTAAGCGGCGAGTACACTGAAGCTTTCTTT.

The rearrangement links TRBV28 to TRBJ2-6; D might be TRBD1 or TRBD2, each matching 5 bases. V was clipped by 3 bases and J by 1 base, with 16 bases between them. Germline lookup yields CDR1 MDHEN and CDR2 SYDVKM. The CDR3 spans 18 residues. The CDR3 nucleotides are TGTGCCAGCAGTTTGAATTCCCGGGGCAGGTCTGGGGCCAACGTCCTGACTTTC. Translating gives CASSLNSRGRSGANVLTF.

The chain combines TRBV5-1 with TRBJ2-1; D not resolved. In germline, CDR1 is SGHRS, CDR2 YFSETQ. Trimming shortened V by 1 base and J by 0 bases, and 5 bases separated the two germline ends. The CDR3 covers 14 residues. The CDR3 spells CASSLTYSYNEQFF. The DNA of the CDR3 is TGCGCCAGCAGCTTGACCTACTCCTACAATGAGCAGTTCTTC.

The sample holds one count of this clone. The J gene is TRBJ1-5, the V gene TRBV6-5, with D uncertain. Per the germline V gene, CDR1 is MNHEY and CDR2 is SVGAGI. The V end lost 5 bases, the J end lost 9 bases, and 14 bases lay between the germline ends. This CDR3 has 13 amino acids. The CDR3: CASSTRQGLPQHF. CDR3 coding DNA: TGTGCCAGCAGTACCCGACAAGGGCTGCCCCAGCATTTT.

Note on this clone: The same CDR3 also results from other DNA sequences found in this sample. The rearrangement joins TRBV19 to TRBJ2-5; D not resolved. V was trimmed by 3 bases and J by 2 bases, leaving 7 bases between them. This CDR3 is built from 13 residues. Germline loops: CDR1 LNHDA, CDR2 SQIVND (reference sequence). DNA of the CDR3: TGTGCCAGTAGTATCCAACAGCAAGAGACCCAGTACTTC. This sequence encodes CASSIQQQETQYF.

This chain links TRBV4-1 with TRBJ1-2; possibly TRBD1 for D (5 bases). The CDR3 is 14 residues long. The germline V and J ends were trimmed by 4 bases and 3 bases, with 12 bases remaining between them. Germline values: CDR1 MGHRA, CDR2 YSYEKL. The CDR3 DNA is TGCGCCAGCAGCCTGGACACCAGGGACTATGGCTACACCTTC. This translates into CASSLDTRDYGYTF.

The V call is TRBV28, the J call TRBJ1-3, with 8 bases matching TRBD1. There are 16 residues in the CDR3. Losses at the gene ends were 3 bases for V and 6 bases for J; bases not matched to a gene: 10. Germline values: CDR1 MDHEN, CDR2 SYDVKM. The CDR3 sequence is CASSFPLGQGENTIYF. CDR3 sequence (DNA): TGTGCCAGCAGTTTCCCCTTAGGACAGGGTGAAAACACCATATATTTT. Combining the CDR3 with reference TRBV28 and TRBJ1-3 gives the whole variable domain DVKVTQSSRYLVKRTGEKVFLECVQDMDHENMFWYRQDPGLGLRLIYFSYDVKMKEKGDIPEGYSVSREKKERFSLILESASTNQTSMYLCASSFPLGQGENTIYFGEGSWLTVV.

The chain uses TRBV27 and TRBJ1-2, with D possibly matching TRBD1 (5 bases). The CDR3 spans 15 residues. Trimming removed 3 bases at V and 2 bases at J, with 13 bases between. Germline-derived CDR1 and CDR2 are MNHEY and SMNVEV (reference sequence). CDR3 DNA sequence: TGTGCCAGCAGTTTGGGGCGGGGGAACAACTATGGCTACACCTTC. As protein: CASSLGRGNNYGYTF.

The chain joins TRBV9 to TRBJ1-3; 8 bases fit TRBD1. V was clipped by 3 bases and J by 1 base; unmatched bases: 3. The CDR3 is made up of 15 amino acids. Germline CDR1 reads SGDLS; CDR2 reads YYNGEE. This CDR3 reads CASSAGGASGNTIYF. Written as DNA, the CDR3 is TGTGCCAGCAGCGCAGGGGGCGCGTCTGGAAACACCATATATTTT.

This chain links TRBV29-1 with TRBJ2-1; 7 bases align to TRBD1. CDR1 and CDR2 (germline): SQVTM, ANQGSEA. The CDR3 covers 12 residues. The ends lost 4 bases at V and 9 bases at J; junction bases unmatched: 6. The CDR3, as DNA: TGCAGCGTTGGGCGACAGGGTATTGAGCAGTTCTTC. Its translation is CSVGRQGIEQFF.

This rearrangement joins TRBV4-3 to TRBJ2-5; D uncertain. CDR1 and CDR2 (germline): LGHNA, YSLEER. The CDR3 runs 15 residues. Trimming shortened V by 0 bases and J by 1 base, and 9 bases separated the two germline ends. The CDR3 here is CASSQDRHSQETQYF. The CDR3 nucleotides are TGCGCCAGCAGCCAAGATCGCCACAGCCAAGAGACCCAGTACTTC.

This sequence joins TRBV7-3 and TRBJ2-7; D unresolved. The CDR3 is made up of 15 amino acids. Trimming cost V 1 base and J 3 bases, with 13 bases left between them. CDR1 SGHTA and CDR2 FQGTGA come from the germline V gene. The CDR3 region has the DNA TGTGCCAGCAGCTTAAAGGCCGATCCGATCTACGAGCAGTACTTC. Protein product: CASSLKADPIYEQYF.

J is TRBJ2-1 and V is TRBV27; perhaps D is TRBD1 or TRBD2 (5 bases each). CDR1 MNHEY and CDR2 SMNVEV come from the germline V gene (reference sequence). Trimming took off 4 bases at V and 4 bases at J, with 11 bases between the two ends. There are 14 residues in the CDR3. CDR3 residues: CASSSGQAYNEQFF. For the CDR3, the DNA is TGTGCCAGCAGTTCGGGGCAGGCATACAATGAGCAGTTCTTC.

This clone came up a few times. The chain uses TRBV7-2 and TRBJ1-2; TRBD1 agrees at 7 bases. This CDR3 is 16 amino acids long. Germline-derived CDR1 and CDR2 are SGHTA and FQGNSA. Trimming removed 1 base from V and 3 bases from J; junction bases left unmatched: 8. CDR3 nucleotides: TGTGCCAGCAGCTTAGTTGGTGGAGGGGGCGACTATGGCTACACCTTC. It is translated as CASSLVGGGGDYGYTF. The full variable domain, rest sourced from reference TRBV7-2 and TRBJ1-2, is GAGVSQSPSNKVTEKGKDVELRCDPISGHTALYWYRQSLGQGLEFLIYFQGNSAPDKSGLPSDRFSAERTGGSVSTLTIQRTQQEDSAVYLCASSLVGGGGDYGYTFGSGTRLTVV.

Only a few counts were recorded for this clone. This sequence joins TRBV7-7 and TRBJ2-2; TRBD1 is a possible D gene (6 bases). Germline values: CDR1 SSHAT, CDR2 FNYEAQ (reference sequence). This CDR3 has 13 residues. Trimming removed 6 bases from V and 7 bases from J, with 12 bases in between. The CDR3 protein is CASSLEGGGELFF. In DNA form, the CDR3 reads TGTGCCAGCAGTCTAGAAGGGGGCGGGGAGCTGTTTTTT. The full variable domain, with the rest looked up from reference TRBV7-7 and TRBJ2-2, is GAGVSQSPRYKVTKRGQDVTLRCDPISSHATLYWYQQALGQGPEFLTYFNYEAQPDKSGLPSDRFSAERPEGSISTLTIQRTEQRDSAMYRCASSLEGGGELFFGEGSRLTVL.

V usage is TRBV19 and J usage is TRBJ1-3, with no clear D. Deletions cut 8 bases from V and 4 bases from J, with 15 bases between. CDR1 and CDR2 (germline): LNHDA, SQIVND (reference sequence). CDR3 length equals 14 residues. The CDR3 reads CASRDTYAGNTIYF. The CDR3 nucleotides read TGTGCCAGTCGAGATACCTACGCGGGAAACACCATATATTTT.

The chain combines TRBV21-1 with TRBJ2-1; TRBD1, the D gene given by the table, was not confirmed from the DNA. TRBV21-1 is noted as a pseudogene. This CDR3 is 14 amino acids long. The CDR3 here is CASSRGGSYNEQFF. The CDR3 DNA sequence: TGTGCCAGCAGCAGAGGGGGCTCTTACAATGAGCAGTTCTTC.